Sequencing of this T cell receptor (beta chain) was carried out in a study of T cell repertoires in cytomegalovirus infection. About the study: Public signatures in TCR beta pointed to CMV infection and matching HLA type. Overall study results and limits: The ex vivo response was dominated by HLA-C-restricted CMV-specific TCR beta clonotypes.

This CDR3 comprises 14 residues. Trimming removed 0 bases at V and 4 bases at J, with 10 bases between. The germline V gene has CDR1 MGHRA and CDR2 YSYEKL. TCRdb analysed the reads with MiXCR anew, one entry per CDR3 protein. The sample lists roughly 920,000 distinct CDR3 sequences, 31% seen once, with roughly an eighth in the top ten. As regards this clonotype: The antigen is undetermined.

This specimen was cultured CD8+ T cells from PBMCs, taken from culture after CMV antigen stimulation. The sequence was collected from a human donor in good health (CMV status not recorded). Some clones in this sample may be carry-over from other donors' samples. The rearrangement uses TRBV4-1 and TRBJ2-7, with D perhaps matching TRBD2 (5 bases). CDR3 in amino acids: CASSQDVGVYEQYV. DNA of the CDR3: TGCGCCAGCAGCCAAGATGTCGGGGTTTACGAGCAGTACGTC.